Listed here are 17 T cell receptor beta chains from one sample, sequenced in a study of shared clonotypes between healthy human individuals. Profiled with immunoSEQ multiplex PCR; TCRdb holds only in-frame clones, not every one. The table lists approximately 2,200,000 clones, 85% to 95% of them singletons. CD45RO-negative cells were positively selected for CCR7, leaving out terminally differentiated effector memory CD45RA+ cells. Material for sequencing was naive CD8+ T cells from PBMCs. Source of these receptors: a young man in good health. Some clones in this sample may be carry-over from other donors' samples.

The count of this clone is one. The CDR3 region is CASSSDSPHYGYTF. CDR3 bases: TGTGCCAGCAGTTCGGACAGTCCTCACTATGGCTACACCTTC. The chain links TRBV28 to TRBJ1-2; TRBD1 is a possible D gene (6 bases). Germline V gives CDR1 MDHEN, CDR2 SYDVKM. The CDR3 runs to 14 residues. V shed 4 bases and J shed 3 bases, with 12 bases lying between them.

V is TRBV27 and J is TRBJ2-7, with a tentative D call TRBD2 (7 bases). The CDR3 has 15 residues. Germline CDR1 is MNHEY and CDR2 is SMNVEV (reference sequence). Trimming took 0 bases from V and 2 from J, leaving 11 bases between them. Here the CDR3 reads CASSLSWRGPYEQYF. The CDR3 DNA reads TGTGCCAGCAGTTTATCCTGGCGGGGGCCCTACGAGCAGTACTTC.

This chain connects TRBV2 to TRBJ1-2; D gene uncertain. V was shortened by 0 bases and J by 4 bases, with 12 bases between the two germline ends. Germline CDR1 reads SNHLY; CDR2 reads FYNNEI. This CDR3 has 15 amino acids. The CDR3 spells CASSEALLGPYGYTF. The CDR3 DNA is TGTGCCAGCAGTGAAGCGCTGCTCGGACCCTATGGCTACACCTTC.

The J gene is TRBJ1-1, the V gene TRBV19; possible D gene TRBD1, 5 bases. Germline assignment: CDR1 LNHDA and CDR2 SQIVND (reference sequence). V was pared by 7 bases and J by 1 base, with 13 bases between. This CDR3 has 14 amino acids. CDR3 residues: CASTLDDRNTEAFF. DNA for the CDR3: TGTGCCAGTACCCTGGACGACAGGAACACTGAAGCTTTCTTT. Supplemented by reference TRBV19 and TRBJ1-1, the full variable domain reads DGGITQSPKYLFRKEGQNVTLSCEQNLNHDAMYWYRQDPGQGLRLIYYSQIVNDFQKGDIAEGYSVSREKKESFPLTVTSAQKNPTAFYLCASTLDDRNTEAFFGQGTRLTVV.

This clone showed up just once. Written as DNA, the CDR3 is TGTGCCAGCAGTTACTCTTCGGCGGGAGGGGGTGAGCAGTTCTTC. Residues: CASSYSSAGGGEQFF. The J gene is TRBJ2-1, the V gene TRBV6-6, with TRBD2 matching 9 bases. The CDR3 runs to 15 residues. Germline V gives CDR1 MNHNY, CDR2 SVGAGI (reference sequence). The junction had 6 bases not matched to a gene; V was cut back by 0 bases and J by 9 bases.

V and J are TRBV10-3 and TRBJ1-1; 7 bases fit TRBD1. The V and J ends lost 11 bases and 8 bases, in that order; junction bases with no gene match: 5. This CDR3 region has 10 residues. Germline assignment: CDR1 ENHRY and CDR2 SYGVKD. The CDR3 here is CAPRDREAFF. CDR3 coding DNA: TGTGCCCCGAGGGACAGAGAAGCTTTCTTT.

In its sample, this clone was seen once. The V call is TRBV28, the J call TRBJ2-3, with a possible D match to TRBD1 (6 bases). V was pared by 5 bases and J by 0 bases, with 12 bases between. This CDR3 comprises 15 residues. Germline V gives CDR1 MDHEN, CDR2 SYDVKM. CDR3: CASSINRASTDTQYF. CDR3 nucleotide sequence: TGTGCCAGCAGTATCAACAGGGCTAGCACAGATACGCAGTATTTT.

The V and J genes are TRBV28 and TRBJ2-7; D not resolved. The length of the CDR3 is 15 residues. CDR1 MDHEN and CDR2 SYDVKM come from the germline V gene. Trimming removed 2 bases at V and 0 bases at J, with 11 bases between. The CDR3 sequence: CASSLAPWDSYEQYF. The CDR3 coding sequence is TGTGCCAGCAGTTTAGCCCCGTGGGACTCCTACGAGCAGTACTTC. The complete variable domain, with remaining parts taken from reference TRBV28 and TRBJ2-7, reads DVKVTQSSRYLVKRTGEKVFLECVQDMDHENMFWYRQDPGLGLRLIYFSYDVKMKEKGDIPEGYSVSREKKERFSLILESASTNQTSMYLCASSLAPWDSYEQYFGPGTRLTVT.

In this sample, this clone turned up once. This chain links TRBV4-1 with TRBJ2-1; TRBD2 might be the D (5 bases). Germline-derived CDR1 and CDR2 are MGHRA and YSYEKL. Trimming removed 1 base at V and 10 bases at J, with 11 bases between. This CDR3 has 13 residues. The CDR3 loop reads CASSQGGRREQFF. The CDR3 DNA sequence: TGCGCCAGCAGCCAAGGGGGTAGGAGGGAGCAGTTCTTC.

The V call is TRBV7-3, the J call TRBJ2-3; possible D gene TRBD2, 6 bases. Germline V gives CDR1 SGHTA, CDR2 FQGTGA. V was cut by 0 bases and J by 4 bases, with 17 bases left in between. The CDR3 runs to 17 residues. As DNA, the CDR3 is TGTGCCAGCAGCTTAACGGGCGGGGTGCCACGTCCAGATACGCAGTATTTT. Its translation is CASSLTGGVPRPDTQYF.

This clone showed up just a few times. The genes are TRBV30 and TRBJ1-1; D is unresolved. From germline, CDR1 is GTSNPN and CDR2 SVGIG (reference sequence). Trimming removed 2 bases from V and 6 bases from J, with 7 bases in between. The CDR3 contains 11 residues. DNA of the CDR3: TGTGCCTGGAGTCAAGGGTCTGAAGCTTTCTTT. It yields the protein CAWSQGSEAFF.

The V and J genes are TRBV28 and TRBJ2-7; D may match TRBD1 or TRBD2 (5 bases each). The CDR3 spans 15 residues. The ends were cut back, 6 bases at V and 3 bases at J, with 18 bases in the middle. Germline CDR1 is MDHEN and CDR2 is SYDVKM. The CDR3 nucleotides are TGTGCCAGCAGGCCCTTGGGGGAAGAAAACTACGAGCAGTACTTC. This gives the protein CASRPLGEENYEQYF.

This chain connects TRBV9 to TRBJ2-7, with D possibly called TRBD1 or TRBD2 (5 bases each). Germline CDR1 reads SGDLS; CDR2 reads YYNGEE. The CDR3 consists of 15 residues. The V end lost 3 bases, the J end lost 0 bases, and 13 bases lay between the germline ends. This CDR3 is CASSATGTHSYEQYF. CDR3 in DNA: TGTGCCAGCAGCGCCACCGGGACCCACTCCTACGAGCAGTACTTC.

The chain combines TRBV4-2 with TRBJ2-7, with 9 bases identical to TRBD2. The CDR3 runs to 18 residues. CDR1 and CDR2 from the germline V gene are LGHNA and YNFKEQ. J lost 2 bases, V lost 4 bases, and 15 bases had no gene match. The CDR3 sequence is CASSPGPLLAGFTYEQYF. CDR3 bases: TGTGCCAGCAGCCCGGGGCCCCTGCTAGCGGGATTCACCTACGAGCAGTACTTC.

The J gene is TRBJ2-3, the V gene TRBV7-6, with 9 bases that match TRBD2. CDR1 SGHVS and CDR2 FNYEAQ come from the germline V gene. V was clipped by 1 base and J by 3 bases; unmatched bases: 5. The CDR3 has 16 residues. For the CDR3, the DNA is TGTGCCAGCAGCTTAGTGGTTAGCGGGGGAACAGATACGCAGTATTTT. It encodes CASSLVVSGGTDTQYF.

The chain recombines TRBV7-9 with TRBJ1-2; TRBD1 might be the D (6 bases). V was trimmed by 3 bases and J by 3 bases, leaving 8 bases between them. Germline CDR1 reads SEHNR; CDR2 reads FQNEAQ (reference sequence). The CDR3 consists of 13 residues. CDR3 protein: CASSFWTDYGYTF. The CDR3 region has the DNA TGTGCCAGCAGCTTCTGGACAGACTATGGCTACACCTTC.

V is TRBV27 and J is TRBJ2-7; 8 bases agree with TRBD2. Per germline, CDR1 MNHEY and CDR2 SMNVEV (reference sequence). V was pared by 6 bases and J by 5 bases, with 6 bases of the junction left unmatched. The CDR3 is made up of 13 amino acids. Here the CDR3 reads CASRGSGSDEQYF. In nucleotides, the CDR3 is TGTGCCAGCAGAGGAAGCGGGAGTGACGAGCAGTACTTC.